The clone carrying this TCR beta chain was counted between two and nine times. Its cognate antigen is unknown. A junction end diverges from the germline sequence, so it may reflect a read error. 5'RACE template switching produced TCR cDNA carrying a universal primer site and UMIs. One entry per CDR3 protein results from TCRdb running MiXCR on the 5' RACE reads. Of 300,000 or so distinct CDR3 sequences detected, around 7% appear once; the ten largest clones hold 15% to 20%. These data originate in a study of T cells after yellow fever vaccination. Study-wide findings and caveats: Some clonotypes, a small share, were shared between CD4 and CD8 compartments. Reappearance after the booster was seen for most primary-vaccination clones, at more than 95% CD4 and around 90% CD8.

This clonotype originated in a man between 18 and 29 years old who received the YFV17D yellow fever vaccine. Sequencing used PBMCs, obtained around 45 days after the first yellow fever vaccination.

CDR3 loop: CASTLGDRDRYTEAFF. CDR3 sequence (DNA): TGTGCCAGCACCTTAGGGGACAGGGACCGTTATACTGAAGCTTTCTTT. The J gene is TRBJ1-1, the V gene TRBV7-9; 9 positions match TRBD1. This CDR3 contains 16 residues. CDR1 is SEHNR and CDR2 is FQNEAQ in the germline V gene (reference sequence).